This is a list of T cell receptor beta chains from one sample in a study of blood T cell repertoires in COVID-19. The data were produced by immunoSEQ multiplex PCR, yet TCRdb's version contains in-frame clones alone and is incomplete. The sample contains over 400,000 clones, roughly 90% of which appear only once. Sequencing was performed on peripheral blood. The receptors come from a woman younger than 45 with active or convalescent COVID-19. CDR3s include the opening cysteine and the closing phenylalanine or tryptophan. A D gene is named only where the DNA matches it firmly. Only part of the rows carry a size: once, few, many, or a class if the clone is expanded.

CDR3 DNA: TGTGCCAGCAGTTTACAGCCAGGGGAAATGAACACTGAAGCTTTCTTT
CDR3 protein: CASSLQPGEMNTEAFF
D gene: NA
J gene: TRBJ1-1
clone size: NA
V gene: TRBV27

CDR3 DNA: TGCGCCAGCAGCTTGGCGGGATCTGGGGCCAACGTCCTGACTTTC
CDR3 protein: CASSLAGSGANVLTF
D gene: NA
J gene: TRBJ2-6
clone size: NA
V gene: TRBV5-1

CDR3 DNA: TGCGCCAGCAGAGCCACAGGATTATACGAGCAGTACTTC
CDR3 protein: CASRATGLYEQYF
D gene: NA
J gene: TRBJ2-7
clone size: NA
V gene: TRBV10-2

CDR3 DNA: TGTGCCAGCAGCCAAGCTGGGGCTAGCGGGGCTGAGCAGTTCTTC
CDR3 protein: CASSQAGASGAEQFF
D gene: TRBD2
J gene: TRBJ2-1
clone size: few
V gene: TRBV3-1/TRBV3-2

CDR3 DNA: TGCGCCAGCAGCTTGTCGGGACAGGCGAATTCACCCCTCCACTTT
CDR3 protein: CASSLSGQANSPLHF
D gene: TRBD1
J gene: TRBJ1-6
clone size: NA
V gene: TRBV5-1

CDR3 DNA: TGTGCCAGCAGCACACCACAGGGGACTTTGAACACTGAAGCTTTCTTT
CDR3 protein: CASSTPQGTLNTEAFF
D gene: TRBD1
J gene: TRBJ1-1
clone size: NA
V gene: TRBV7-9

CDR3 DNA: TGTGCTAGCACCCAGCGGGGGGGCGACACAGATACGCAGTATTTT
CDR3 protein: CASTQRGGDTDTQYF
D gene: TRBD2
J gene: TRBJ2-3
clone size: NA
V gene: TRBV5-4

CDR3 DNA: TGTGCCAGCAGCCCGAATCGGGGGAGGGGCTACGAGCAGTACTTC
CDR3 protein: CASSPNRGRGYEQYF
D gene: TRBD2
J gene: TRBJ2-7
clone size: NA
V gene: TRBV11-2

CDR3 DNA: TGTGCCAGCCGGGACAGGGAGAACACCGGGGAGCTGTTTTTT
CDR3 protein: CASRDRENTGELFF
D gene: TRBD1
J gene: TRBJ2-2
clone size: NA
V gene: TRBV19

CDR3 DNA: TGTGCCAGCAGCCTGCAGCGGGAGATGAACGAGCAGTACTTC
CDR3 protein: CASSLQREMNEQYF
D gene: TRBD2
J gene: TRBJ2-7
clone size: NA
V gene: TRBV13

CDR3 DNA: TGTGCCAGCAGCTTAGATGGCGGTGGTGGAAACACCATATATTTT
CDR3 protein: CASSLDGGGGNTIYF
D gene: NA
J gene: TRBJ1-3
clone size: NA
V gene: TRBV7-9

CDR3 DNA: TGTGCCAGCAGCGGGACCGGGACAGGGGTTGGGGAGCTGTTTTTT
CDR3 protein: CASSGTGTGVGELFF
D gene: TRBD1
J gene: TRBJ2-2
clone size: NA
V gene: TRBV6-5

CDR3 DNA: TGTGCCAGCAGCATAACAGCGAACACTGAAGCTTTCTTT
CDR3 protein: CASSITANTEAFF
D gene: NA
J gene: TRBJ1-1
clone size: NA
V gene: TRBV11-3

CDR3 DNA: TGTGCCAGCAGCTTAGATTCTCAGGACAGTTACACAGATACGCAGTATTTT
CDR3 protein: CASSLDSQDSYTDTQYF
D gene: NA
J gene: TRBJ2-3
clone size: NA
V gene: TRBV7-8

CDR3 DNA: TGTGCCAGCAGCCCGACAGGTTTGAGCTCCTACAATGAGCAGTTCTTC
CDR3 protein: CASSPTGLSSYNEQFF
D gene: NA
J gene: TRBJ2-1
clone size: NA
V gene: TRBV13

CDR3 DNA: TGTGCCAGCAGCCTATCCGACAGAAATGAAAAACTGTTTTTT
CDR3 protein: CASSLSDRNEKLFF
D gene: NA
J gene: TRBJ1-4
clone size: NA
V gene: TRBV7-9

CDR3 DNA: TGTGCCAGCAGCCAAGACGTCAGCTCTGGAAACACCATATATTTT
CDR3 protein: CASSQDVSSGNTIYF
D gene: NA
J gene: TRBJ1-3
clone size: NA
V gene: TRBV3-1/TRBV3-2

CDR3 DNA: TGTGCCAGCAGTTTAATCGCTAGCGGGAGCTCCTACGAGCAGTACTTC
CDR3 protein: CASSLIASGSSYEQYF
D gene: TRBD2
J gene: TRBJ2-7
clone size: NA
V gene: TRBV28

CDR3 DNA: TGTGCCAGCAGGGCTAGCGCTGCGAACACCGGGGAGCTGTTTTTT
CDR3 protein: CASRASAANTGELFF
D gene: NA
J gene: TRBJ2-2
clone size: NA
V gene: TRBV6-5

CDR3 DNA: TGCAGCGTTGAAATAACAGGGTTCAACACTGAAGCTTTCTTT
CDR3 protein: CSVEITGFNTEAFF
D gene: NA
J gene: TRBJ1-1
clone size: NA
V gene: TRBV29-1

CDR3 DNA: TGTGCCAGCAGTTTATCAGTTCTCCCGGGGAACACTGAAGCTTTCTTT
CDR3 protein: CASSLSVLPGNTEAFF
D gene: NA
J gene: TRBJ1-1
clone size: NA
V gene: TRBV27

CDR3 DNA: TGTGCCAGCCGGGCGACCGGGCTAGCGGGTCCAAACTCCTACGAGCAGTACTTC
CDR3 protein: CASRATGLAGPNSYEQYF
D gene: TRBD2
J gene: TRBJ2-7
clone size: NA
V gene: TRBV10-3

CDR3 DNA: TGCAGCGTTGAAGAGGTCGAACCGGGACAGGGGGGTGAAAAACTGTTTTTT
CDR3 protein: CSVEEVEPGQGGEKLFF
D gene: TRBD1
J gene: TRBJ1-4
clone size: NA
V gene: TRBV29-1

CDR3 DNA: TGTGCCAGTAGTATAGATTGGACAGGGAACACCGGGGAGCTGTTTTTT
CDR3 protein: CASSIDWTGNTGELFF
D gene: TRBD1
J gene: TRBJ2-2
clone size: NA
V gene: TRBV19

CDR3 DNA: TGTGCCAGCAGCATACGGACTAGCGGGCTCGCTAGCACAGATACGCAGTATTTT
CDR3 protein: CASSIRTSGLASTDTQYF
D gene: TRBD2
J gene: TRBJ2-3
clone size: NA
V gene: TRBV11-3

CDR3 DNA: TGTGCCAGCAGCCATCGGGACAGAAAAGAAAACTACGAGCAGTACTTC
CDR3 protein: CASSHRDRKENYEQYF
D gene: TRBD1
J gene: TRBJ2-7
clone size: NA
V gene: TRBV3-1/TRBV3-2

CDR3 DNA: TGTGCCAGCAGCTTAGACCGGGACATCTCCTACGAGCAGTACTTC
CDR3 protein: CASSLDRDISYEQYF
D gene: NA
J gene: TRBJ2-7
clone size: NA
V gene: TRBV7-2

CDR3 DNA: TGTGCCAGCAGTTACCATACAGAGCCGAACACCGGGGAGCTGTTTTTT
CDR3 protein: CASSYHTEPNTGELFF
D gene: NA
J gene: TRBJ2-2
clone size: NA
V gene: TRBV27

CDR3 DNA: TGTGCCAGTAGTATACAGGGTAACTATGGCTACACCTTC
CDR3 protein: CASSIQGNYGYTF
D gene: NA
J gene: TRBJ1-2
clone size: few
V gene: TRBV19

CDR3 DNA: TGCGCCAGCAGCTTGCTTAGCGGGGGTCTAAGCTCCTACGAGCAGTACTTC
CDR3 protein: CASSLLSGGLSSYEQYF
D gene: TRBD2
J gene: TRBJ2-7
clone size: NA
V gene: TRBV5-1

CDR3 DNA: TGTGCCAGCAGTTCGGGACACACTAACTATGGCTACACCTTC
CDR3 protein: CASSSGHTNYGYTF
D gene: NA
J gene: TRBJ1-2
clone size: NA
V gene: TRBV28

CDR3 DNA: TGTGCCAGCAGCTTGTATATGGCCCAGAACACTGAAGCTTTCTTT
CDR3 protein: CASSLYMAQNTEAFF
D gene: NA
J gene: TRBJ1-1
clone size: once
V gene: TRBV11-1

CDR3 DNA: TGTGCCAGCAGTGAAGATCACAGGGGCGTCGCTGGAAACACCATATATTTT
CDR3 protein: CASSEDHRGVAGNTIYF
D gene: TRBD1
J gene: TRBJ1-3
clone size: NA
V gene: TRBV6-1

CDR3 DNA: TGCGCCAGCAGCCTTACGGCAGGGGGCTCCTACAATGAGCAGTTCTTC
CDR3 protein: CASSLTAGGSYNEQFF
D gene: TRBD1
J gene: TRBJ2-1
clone size: NA
V gene: TRBV5-1

CDR3 DNA: TGTGCCAGCAGAGTGGGAGACAGGACCAACTACGAGCAGTACTTC
CDR3 protein: CASRVGDRTNYEQYF
D gene: NA
J gene: TRBJ2-7
clone size: NA
V gene: TRBV25-1

CDR3 DNA: TGTGCCAGCAGCATCCGGTGGGCCAACTACAATGAGCAGTTCTTC
CDR3 protein: CASSIRWANYNEQFF
D gene: NA
J gene: TRBJ2-1
clone size: NA
V gene: TRBV4-2

CDR3 DNA: TGTGCCAGCAGCGTACCGGGACTAGCGGGAGGTGAGCAGTTCTTC
CDR3 protein: CASSVPGLAGGEQFF
D gene: TRBD2
J gene: TRBJ2-1
clone size: NA
V gene: TRBV11-2

CDR3 DNA: TGCAGCGTTGTCCCCCGGACAGAGAACACTGAAGCTTTCTTT
CDR3 protein: CSVVPRTENTEAFF
D gene: NA
J gene: TRBJ1-1
clone size: NA
V gene: TRBV29-1

CDR3 DNA: TGCGCCAGCAGCCAAGCACTGAACTACGAGCAGTACTTC
CDR3 protein: CASSQALNYEQYF
D gene: NA
J gene: TRBJ2-7
clone size: NA
V gene: TRBV4-1

CDR3 DNA: TGTGCCAGCAGCCATCCGGGACAGGATCAAGAGACCCAGTACTTC
CDR3 protein: CASSHPGQDQETQYF
D gene: TRBD1
J gene: TRBJ2-5
clone size: NA
V gene: TRBV7-9

CDR3 DNA: TGTGCCAGCAGCCAGGACGGGACAGGGGTTTATCAGCCCCAGCATTTT
CDR3 protein: CASSQDGTGVYQPQHF
D gene: TRBD1
J gene: TRBJ1-5
clone size: NA
V gene: TRBV5-5

CDR3 DNA: TGCGCCAGCAGTTTTGTAGGGGCGGCTAATGAAAAACTGTTTTTT
CDR3 protein: CASSFVGAANEKLFF
D gene: NA
J gene: TRBJ1-4
clone size: NA
V gene: TRBV5-1